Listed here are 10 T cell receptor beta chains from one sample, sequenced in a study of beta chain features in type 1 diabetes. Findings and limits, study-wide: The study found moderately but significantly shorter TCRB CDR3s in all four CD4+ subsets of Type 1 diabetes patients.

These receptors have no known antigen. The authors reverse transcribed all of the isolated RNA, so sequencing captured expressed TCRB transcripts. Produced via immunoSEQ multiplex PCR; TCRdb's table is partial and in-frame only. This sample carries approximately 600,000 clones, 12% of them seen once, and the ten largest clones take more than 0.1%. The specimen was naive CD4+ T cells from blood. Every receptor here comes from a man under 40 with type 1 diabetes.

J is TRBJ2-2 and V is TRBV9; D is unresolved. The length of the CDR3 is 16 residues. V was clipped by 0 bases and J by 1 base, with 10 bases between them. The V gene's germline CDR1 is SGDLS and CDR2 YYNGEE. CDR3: CASSVDMSLNTGELFF. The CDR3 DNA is TGTGCCAGCAGCGTAGACATGTCCTTGAACACCGGGGAGCTGTTTTTT.

CDR3 in amino acids: CASLISYEQYF. In DNA form, the CDR3 reads TGTGCCAGCCTAATTTCCTACGAGCAGTACTTC. This chain links TRBV6-1 with TRBJ2-7; D uncertain. CDR3 length: 11 residues. V was pared by 8 bases and J by 1 base, with 6 bases between. Germline V CDR1 and CDR2: MNHNS, SASEGT.

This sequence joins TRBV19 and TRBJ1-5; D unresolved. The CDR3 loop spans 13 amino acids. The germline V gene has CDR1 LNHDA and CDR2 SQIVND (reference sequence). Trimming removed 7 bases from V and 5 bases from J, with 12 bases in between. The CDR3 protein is CASTRRFDQPQHF. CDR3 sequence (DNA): TGTGCCAGTACACGGAGGTTCGATCAGCCCCAGCATTTT. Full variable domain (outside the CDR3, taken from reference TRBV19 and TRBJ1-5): DGGITQSPKYLFRKEGQNVTLSCEQNLNHDAMYWYRQDPGQGLRLIYYSQIVNDFQKGDIAEGYSVSREKKESFPLTVTSAQKNPTAFYLCASTRRFDQPQHFGDGTRLSIL.

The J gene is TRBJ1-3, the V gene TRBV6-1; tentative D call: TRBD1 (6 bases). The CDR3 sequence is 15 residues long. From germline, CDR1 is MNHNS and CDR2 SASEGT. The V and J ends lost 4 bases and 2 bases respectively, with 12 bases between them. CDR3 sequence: CASSVTGTTGNTIYF. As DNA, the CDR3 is TGTGCCAGCAGTGTAACCGGGACAACTGGAAACACCATATATTTT.

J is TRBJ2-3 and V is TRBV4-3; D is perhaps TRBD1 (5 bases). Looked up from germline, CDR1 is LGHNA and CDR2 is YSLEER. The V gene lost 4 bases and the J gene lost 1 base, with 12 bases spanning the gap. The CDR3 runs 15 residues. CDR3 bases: TGCGCCAGCAGCCCCTCCAGGGCGGGCACAGATACGCAGTATTTT. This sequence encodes CASSPSRAGTDTQYF.

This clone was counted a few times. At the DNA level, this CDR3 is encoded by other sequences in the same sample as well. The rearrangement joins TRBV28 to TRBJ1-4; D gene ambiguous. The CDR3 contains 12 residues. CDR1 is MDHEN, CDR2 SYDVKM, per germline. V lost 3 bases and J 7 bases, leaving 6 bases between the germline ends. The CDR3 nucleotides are TGTGCCAGCAGTTTGGCTGGTGAAAAACTGTTTTTT. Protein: CASSLAGEKLFF.

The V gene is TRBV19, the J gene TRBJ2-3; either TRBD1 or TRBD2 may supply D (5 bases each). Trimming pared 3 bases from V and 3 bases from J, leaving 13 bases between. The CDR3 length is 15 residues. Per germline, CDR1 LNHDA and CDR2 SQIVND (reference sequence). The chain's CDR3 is CASSIDRGTTDTQYF. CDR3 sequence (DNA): TGTGCCAGTAGTATCGACCGTGGGACGACAGATACGCAGTATTTT. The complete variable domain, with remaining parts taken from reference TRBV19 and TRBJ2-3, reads DGGITQSPKYLFRKEGQNVTLSCEQNLNHDAMYWYRQDPGQGLRLIYYSQIVNDFQKGDIAEGYSVSREKKESFPLTVTSAQKNPTAFYLCASSIDRGTTDTQYFGPGTRLTVL.

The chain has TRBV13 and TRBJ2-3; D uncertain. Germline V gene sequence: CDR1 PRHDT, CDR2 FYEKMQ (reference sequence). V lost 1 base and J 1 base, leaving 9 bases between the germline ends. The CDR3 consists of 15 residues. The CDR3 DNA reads TGTGCCAGCAGCTTAGAAGACCCCGGCACAGATACGCAGTATTTT. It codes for CASSLEDPGTDTQYF.

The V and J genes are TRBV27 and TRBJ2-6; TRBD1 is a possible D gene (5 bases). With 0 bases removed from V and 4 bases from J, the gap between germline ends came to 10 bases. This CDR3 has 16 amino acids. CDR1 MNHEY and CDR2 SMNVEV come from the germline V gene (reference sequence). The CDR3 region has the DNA TGTGCCAGCAGTTTATCCCCGCGGACAGGGGCCAACGTCCTGACTTTC. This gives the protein CASSLSPRTGANVLTF.

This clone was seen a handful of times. In nucleotides, the CDR3 is TGTGCCAGCACTCCGGGACGTGATGAAAAACTGTTTTTT. Protein product: CASTPGRDEKLFF. The chain joins TRBV19 to TRBJ1-4, with a weak D call TRBD1 (5 bases). From germline, CDR1 is LNHDA and CDR2 SQIVND (reference sequence). V was trimmed by 9 bases and J by 6 bases, leaving 14 bases between them. The CDR3 totals 13 residues. Looking up the rest from reference TRBV19 and TRBJ1-4 gives the full variable domain: DGGITQSPKYLFRKEGQNVTLSCEQNLNHDAMYWYRQDPGQGLRLIYYSQIVNDFQKGDIAEGYSVSREKKESFPLTVTSAQKNPTAFYLCASTPGRDEKLFFGSGTQLSVL.